This is a list of T cell receptor beta chains from one sample in a study of shared clonotypes between healthy human individuals. Assay: immunoSEQ multiplex PCR; the TCRdb copy retains only in-frame clones and omits some. This table holds approximately 2,300,000 clones, around 92% found once. The sequenced sample was naive CD4+ T cells from PBMCs. The source is a man between 18 and 35 years old in good health. Some clones in this sample may be carry-over from other donors' samples. Both conserved end residues are part of each CDR3. The order of the fields is D gene, J gene, clone size, V gene, CDR3 protein, CDR3 DNA. A D gene is named only where the DNA matches it firmly. Some rows have no size entry. The others give once, few or many, or a class for an expanded clone.

NA | TRBJ2-5 | NA | TRBV23-1 | CASPVLYQETQYF | TGCGCCAGTCCCGTCCTCTACCAAGAGACCCAGTACTTC
TRBD2 | TRBJ2-5 | NA | TRBV10-3 | CAIRGQPGGSGSSETQYF | TGTGCCATCAGAGGACAGCCCGGAGGGAGCGGGAGTTCGGAGACCCAGTACTTC
NA | TRBJ2-7 | few | TRBV6-5 | CASSPDSLSYEQYF | TGTGCCAGCAGCCCAGACTCCCTCTCCTACGAGCAGTACTTC
NA | TRBJ2-5 | NA | TRBV29-1 | CSVEDLGGVETQYF | TGCAGCGTTGAAGATCTCGGGGGAGTGGAGACCCAGTACTTC
TRBD2 | TRBJ2-7 | NA | TRBV10-3 | CAISELRSGATYEQYF | TGTGCCATCAGTGAGTTGCGGAGCGGGGCAACCTACGAGCAGTACTTC
NA | TRBJ1-1 | NA | TRBV27 | CASSLRTGGANTEAFF | TGTGCCAGCAGTTTAAGGACTGGGGGCGCGAACACTGAAGCTTTCTTT
NA | TRBJ2-5 | NA | TRBV14 | CASSQDWRVTQETQYF | TGTGCCAGCAGCCAAGATTGGCGGGTAACCCAAGAGACCCAGTACTTC
TRBD1 | TRBJ2-2 | NA | TRBV6-6 | CAARQGNSARGELFF | TGTGCCGCAAGACAGGGAAACTCGGCACGCGGGGAGCTGTTTTTT
TRBD2 | TRBJ2-5 | NA | TRBV5-4 | CASSLGPGGSETQYF | TGTGCCAGCAGCTTGGGTCCGGGAGGGTCGGAGACCCAGTACTTC
NA | TRBJ1-4 | NA | TRBV28 | CASSSPEGENEKLFF | TGTGCCAGCAGTAGTCCGGAGGGGGAGAATGAAAAACTGTTTTTT
TRBD1 | TRBJ1-1 | NA | TRBV2 | CASSRDRASTEAFF | TGTGCCAGCAGCCGGGACAGGGCCAGCACTGAAGCTTTCTTT
TRBD2 | TRBJ2-7 | NA | TRBV28 | CASTHLAGMKEQYF | TGTGCCAGCACCCATCTAGCGGGAATGAAAGAGCAGTACTTC
NA | TRBJ1-5 | NA | TRBV2 | CASSEFLYSNQPQHF | TGTGCCAGCAGTGAGTTCCTGTATAGCAATCAGCCCCAGCATTTT
NA | TRBJ2-5 | NA | TRBV6-6 | CASSQQVGLTQYF | TGTGCCAGCAGTCAGCAAGTCGGACTTACCCAGTACTTC
NA | TRBJ2-3 | once | TRBV15 | CATSRTGSTDTQYF | TGTGCCACCAGCCGTACGGGAAGCACAGATACGCAGTATTTT
TRBD1 | TRBJ2-1 | NA | TRBV4-1 | CASSQESGGGRYNEQFF | TGCGCCAGCAGCCAAGAATCAGGGGGCGGCCGATACAATGAGCAGTTCTTC
NA | TRBJ1-2 | NA | TRBV19 | CASSTNRDPRRNGYTF | TGTGCCAGTAGTACGAACCGGGACCCCCGGCGGAATGGCTACACCTTC
TRBD2 | TRBJ2-7 | NA | TRBV4-1 | CASSTTSGTSYEQYF | TGCGCCAGCAGCACGACTAGCGGGACCAGTTACGAGCAGTACTTC
NA | TRBJ2-3 | NA | TRBV9 | CASSDRANADTQYF | TGTGCCAGCAGCGACAGGGCTAATGCAGATACGCAGTATTTT
NA | TRBJ2-3 | NA | TRBV6-9 | CASIGTRTDTQYF | TGTGCCAGCATTGGGACAAGGACAGATACGCAGTATTTT
NA | TRBJ2-7 | NA | TRBV5-6 | CASSAPGAGVREQYF | TGTGCCAGCAGCGCCCCGGGGGCGGGAGTACGCGAGCAGTACTTC
TRBD1 | TRBJ1-2 | NA | TRBV11-2 | CASSLVGTGNFLGYTF | TGTGCCAGCAGCTTAGTGGGGACAGGGAATTTTCTCGGCTACACCTTC
TRBD2 | TRBJ2-3 | NA | TRBV11-2 | CASSLLSGRRADTQYF | TGTGCCAGCAGCTTACTCAGCGGGAGGAGGGCAGATACGCAGTATTTT
NA | TRBJ2-5 | once | TRBV11-2 | CASSLDGSERETQYF | TGTGCCAGCAGCTTAGATGGGAGCGAGAGAGAGACCCAGTACTTC
NA | TRBJ2-3 | NA | TRBV28 | CASSQGGSTDTQYF | TGTGCCAGCAGCCAGGGCGGGAGCACAGATACGCAGTATTTT
NA | TRBJ2-7 | NA | TRBV5-4 | CASSLNGGRQYF | TGTGCCAGCAGCTTGAATGGGGGGAGGCAGTACTTC
TRBD1 | TRBJ1-5 | NA | TRBV6-5 | CASRDRASGLAQHF | TGTGCCAGCAGAGACAGGGCCTCCGGTCTGGCCCAGCATTTT
NA | TRBJ2-7 | few | TRBV6-1 | CASSEAVYEQYF | TGTGCCAGCAGTGAAGCAGTCTACGAGCAGTACTTC
NA | TRBJ2-7 | NA | TRBV7-2 | CASSLGGHSSYEQYF | TGTGCCAGCAGCTTAGGGGGACACAGCTCCTACGAGCAGTACTTC
NA | TRBJ1-2 | NA | TRBV11-2 | CASSFAERVGYTF | TGTGCCAGCAGCTTCGCGGAGAGGGTTGGCTACACCTTC
NA | TRBJ1-2 | NA | TRBV27 | CASSFGGGNYGYTF | TGTGCCAGCAGTTTCGGTGGGGGGAACTATGGCTACACCTTC
TRBD2 | TRBJ2-1 | NA | TRBV9 | CASSVAGDLYNEQFF | TGTGCCAGCAGCGTTGCGGGAGACCTCTACAATGAGCAGTTCTTC
NA | TRBJ1-1 | NA | TRBV7-8 | CASSLVLVTEAFF | TGTGCCAGCAGCTTAGTCTTGGTCACTGAAGCTTTCTTT
NA | TRBJ2-1 | NA | TRBV7-3 | CASSLAFSMAGYNEQFF | TGTGCCAGCAGCTTAGCGTTTTCGATGGCGGGTTACAATGAGCAGTTCTTC
NA | TRBJ2-3 | NA | TRBV10-2 | CASSESRYGTDTQYF | TGCGCCAGCAGTGAGTCGAGATACGGAACAGATACGCAGTATTTT
NA | TRBJ2-1 | NA | TRBV5-5 | CASSINGPSSYNEQFF | TGTGCCAGCAGCATTAACGGCCCCAGCTCCTACAATGAGCAGTTCTTC
NA | TRBJ2-7 | once | TRBV9 | CASSQNLYEQYF | TGTGCCAGCAGCCAAAACCTATACGAGCAGTACTTC
TRBD1 | TRBJ2-5 | NA | TRBV5-4 | CASSRGTGAQETQYF | TGTGCCAGCAGCCGTGGGACAGGCGCCCAAGAGACCCAGTACTTC